These T cell receptor beta chains were read from a single sample in a study of PD-L1 blockade in urothelial cancer. Only in-frame clones appear in the TCRdb table, and some are missing; sequencing was by immunoSEQ multiplex PCR. The table shows around 19,000 clones, with approximately 80% occurring only once. The sample here was PBMCs, taken around atezolizumab (anti-PD-L1) treatment. The source of these receptors is a man in his fifties or sixties with urothelial cancer. Each CDR3 is given with its conserved first and last residue. Fields, in order: clone size, J gene, V gene, D gene, CDR3 protein, CDR3 DNA. The D gene is left open where the match is weak. Some rows mark clone size as missing; the rest say once, few, many or name a class of expanded clone.

clone size: NA; J gene: TRBJ1-1; V gene: TRBV19; D gene: NA; CDR3 protein: CASGWALNTEAFF; CDR3 DNA: TGTGCCAGTGGATGGGCCCTTAACACTGAAGCTTTCTTT
clone size: NA; J gene: TRBJ1-1; V gene: TRBV9; D gene: NA; CDR3 protein: CASSVQGFTEAFF; CDR3 DNA: TGTGCCAGCAGCGTACAGGGGTTCACTGAAGCTTTCTTT
clone size: NA; J gene: TRBJ2-2; V gene: TRBV6-4; D gene: TRBD2; CDR3 protein: CASSDTRGGRTGELFF; CDR3 DNA: TGTGCCAGCAGTGACACCCGGGGAGGGCGGACCGGGGAGCTGTTTTTT
clone size: NA; J gene: TRBJ1-3; V gene: TRBV6-6; D gene: TRBD1; CDR3 protein: CASSYSTGTTGNTIYF; CDR3 DNA: TGTGCCAGCAGTTACTCGACAGGGACGACTGGAAACACCATATATTTT
clone size: few; J gene: TRBJ1-2; V gene: TRBV27; D gene: NA; CDR3 protein: CASSTLTVGVGGYTF; CDR3 DNA: TGTGCCAGCAGTACCTTGACAGTTGGGGTAGGTGGCTACACCTTC
clone size: few; J gene: TRBJ1-5; V gene: TRBV2; D gene: NA; CDR3 protein: CASRADWGAQHF; CDR3 DNA: TGTGCCAGCAGAGCCGATTGGGGAGCCCAGCATTTT
clone size: few; J gene: TRBJ2-1; V gene: TRBV6-6; D gene: NA; CDR3 protein: CASKMAENEQFF; CDR3 DNA: TGTGCCAGCAAAATGGCGGAAAATGAGCAGTTCTTC
clone size: NA; J gene: TRBJ1-1; V gene: TRBV7-8; D gene: NA; CDR3 protein: CASSLQTANTEAFF; CDR3 DNA: TGTGCCAGCAGCCTACAGACAGCGAACACTGAAGCTTTCTTT
clone size: few; J gene: TRBJ1-1; V gene: TRBV27; D gene: TRBD1; CDR3 protein: CASSFGQGATEAFF; CDR3 DNA: TGTGCCAGCAGTTTCGGGCAGGGGGCCACTGAAGCTTTCTTT
clone size: NA; J gene: TRBJ1-3; V gene: TRBV15; D gene: TRBD1; CDR3 protein: CATSSHGQGAWEAGNTIYF; CDR3 DNA: TGTGCCACCAGCTCCCACGGACAGGGGGCGTGGGAGGCTGGAAACACCATATATTTT
clone size: NA; J gene: TRBJ2-5; V gene: TRBV5-5; D gene: TRBD2; CDR3 protein: CASSLFAGGEYQETQYF; CDR3 DNA: TGTGCCAGCAGCTTGTTCGCGGGAGGGGAGTACCAAGAGACCCAGTACTTC
clone size: NA; J gene: TRBJ1-5; V gene: TRBV5-1; D gene: NA; CDR3 protein: CASREITGNNQPQHF; CDR3 DNA: TGCGCCAGCAGAGAGATCACGGGGAACAATCAGCCCCAGCATTTT
clone size: NA; J gene: TRBJ2-1; V gene: TRBV7-9; D gene: NA; CDR3 protein: CASSSGGREQFF; CDR3 DNA: TGTGCCAGCAGCTCCGGGGGTCGCGAGCAGTTCTTC
clone size: NA; J gene: TRBJ2-5; V gene: TRBV5-5; D gene: NA; CDR3 protein: CASSLPGPRETQYF; CDR3 DNA: TGTGCCAGCAGCTTGCCAGGGCCCCGAGAGACCCAGTACTTC
clone size: NA; J gene: TRBJ2-1; V gene: TRBV27; D gene: TRBD1; CDR3 protein: CASSLRGPSYNEQFF; CDR3 DNA: TGTGCCAGCAGTTTAAGGGGGCCATCCTACAATGAGCAGTTCTTC
clone size: NA; J gene: TRBJ1-5; V gene: TRBV30; D gene: NA; CDR3 protein: CAWRGGASHQPQHF; CDR3 DNA: TGTGCCTGGAGAGGGGGGGCCTCGCATCAGCCCCAGCATTTT
clone size: NA; J gene: TRBJ1-1; V gene: TRBV5-1; D gene: NA; CDR3 protein: CASSLIRTALGAEAFF; CDR3 DNA: TGCGCCAGCAGCTTGATTCGGACAGCACTTGGGGCTGAAGCTTTCTTT
clone size: NA; J gene: TRBJ1-1; V gene: TRBV7-2; D gene: TRBD1; CDR3 protein: CASSPQRTQGPNTEAFF; CDR3 DNA: TGTGCCAGCAGCCCTCAGAGGACACAGGGGCCGAACACTGAAGCTTTCTTT
clone size: NA; J gene: TRBJ1-3; V gene: TRBV28; D gene: NA; CDR3 protein: CASSLTQGKGNTIYF; CDR3 DNA: TGTGCCAGCAGTTTAACTCAGGGGAAAGGAAACACCATATATTTT
clone size: once; J gene: TRBJ1-6; V gene: TRBV5-5; D gene: NA; CDR3 protein: CASSLTYLSYNSPLHF; CDR3 DNA: TGTGCCAGCAGCCTTACCTATCTCTCCTATAATTCACCCCTCCACTTT
clone size: NA; J gene: TRBJ1-1; V gene: TRBV7-2; D gene: NA; CDR3 protein: CASSSQARNTEAFF; CDR3 DNA: TGTGCCAGCAGCTCTCAAGCGAGGAACACTGAAGCTTTCTTT